The 26 T cell receptor beta chains given below trace back to one sample, sequenced in a study of persistence of HIV-infected CD4 T cells. The antigens of these receptors remain unknown. Sequencing used immunoSEQ version 4 in survey mode. The data were produced by immunoSEQ multiplex PCR, yet TCRdb's version contains in-frame clones alone and is incomplete. The table has about 40,000 clones, 85% to 90% seen once; the top ten hold roughly 5.9%. An overlapping HIV-1 Gag peptide pool stimulated these cells at 0.95 to 1 ug/peptide/mL. Memory cells lacking CD40L and CD69 with high CD45RO were sorted. Sequencing used cultured CD4+ T cells from PBMCs, obtained from a patient who received antiretroviral therapy. The receptors originated from an adult with HIV. The donor label of this sample is uncertain.

This rearrangement joins TRBV7-8 to TRBJ2-7; 7 nucleotides align to TRBD1. CDR3 size: 13 residues. CDR1 is SGHVS and CDR2 is FQNEAQ in the germline V gene. The V gene end was trimmed by 5 bases and the J gene end by 4 bases; junction bases not matched to a gene: 5. The CDR3 is CASSRRDRYEQYF. Here the CDR3 DNA reads TGTGCCAGCAGCCGCCGGGACAGATACGAGCAGTACTTC.

This clone occurred a few times. This chain connects TRBV7-2 to TRBJ2-7; no reliable D call. The germline V gene encodes CDR1 SGHTA and CDR2 FQGNSA. V lost 0 bases and J lost 1, with 13 bases in between. The CDR3 covers 16 residues. CDR3 nucleotides: TGTGCCAGCAGCTTAGCTAGAGCCGTAGGATCCTACGAGCAGTACTTC. This codes for CASSLARAVGSYEQYF.

CDR3 sequence: CASSERGYQPQHF. CDR3 nucleotides: TGTGCCAGCAGTGAACGGGGGTATCAGCCCCAGCATTTT. The genes are TRBV6-1 and TRBJ1-5; perhaps TRBD1 as D (5 bases). V lost 2 bases to trimming and J lost 5 bases, with 7 bases between them. Germline-derived CDR1 and CDR2 are MNHNS and SASEGT. This CDR3 region has 13 residues.

V is TRBV2 and J is TRBJ1-5; no reliable D call. The CDR3 covers 14 residues. The germline V gene encodes CDR1 SNHLY and CDR2 FYNNEI. V shed 4 bases and J shed 4 bases, with 11 bases lying between them. As DNA, the CDR3 is TGTGCCAGCAGTGTAGGACGGACGAATCAGCCCCAGCATTTT. Amino acid sequence: CASSVGRTNQPQHF.

The chain combines TRBV19 with TRBJ2-2; no reliable D call. The CDR3 length is 12 residues. Germline loops: CDR1 LNHDA, CDR2 SQIVND (reference sequence). Trimming cost V 5 bases and J 0 bases, with 1 base left between them. Here the CDR3 reads CASSPNTGELFF. The CDR3 coding sequence is TGTGCCAGTAGTCCGAACACCGGGGAGCTGTTTTTT.

This clone appeared once. The J gene is TRBJ2-1, the V gene TRBV9, with unresolved D. V was shortened by 1 base and J by 4 bases, with 6 bases between the two germline ends. The CDR3 contains 13 residues. CDR1 and CDR2 from the germline V gene are SGDLS and YYNGEE. CDR3 amino acids: CASSVTLYNEQFF. The DNA for the CDR3 is TGTGCCAGCAGCGTAACTCTATACAATGAGCAGTTCTTC. Filled out from reference TRBV9 and TRBJ2-1, the complete variable domain reads DSGVTQTPKHLITATGQRVTLRCSPRSGDLSVYWYQQSLDQGLQFLIQYYNGEERAKGNILERFSAQQFPDLHSELNLSSLELGDSALYFCASSVTLYNEQFFGPGTRLTVL.

The chain joins TRBV5-1 to TRBJ1-4; a possible D gene is TRBD1 (6 bases). This CDR3 spans 17 amino acids. V was trimmed by 4 bases and J by 2 bases, leaving 18 bases between them. The germline V gene has CDR1 SGHRS and CDR2 YFSETQ. The CDR3 DNA reads as TGCGCCAGCAGCAAGGTCGGTCCCCAGGGGACTAATGAAAAACTGTTTTTT. It encodes CASSKVGPQGTNEKLFF.

A remark on this clone: The junction departs from the called germline gene at one end, perhaps through a read error. J is TRBJ2-7 and V is TRBV28, with unresolved D. Per germline, CDR1 MDHEN and CDR2 SYDVKM. The CDR3 runs 13 residues. In DNA, the CDR3 is TGTGCCAGCCGGCGCGCCTCGTCCTTCGAGCAGTACTTC. It translates to CASRRASSFEQYF.

The chain couples TRBV7-9 to TRBJ1-3; 9 bases fit TRBD1. The CDR3 sequence is 16 residues long. With V trimmed by 3 bases and J by 0 bases, 3 bases remained unmatched. Germline-derived CDR1 and CDR2 are SEHNR and FQNEAQ (reference sequence). The CDR3 sequence: CASSFDRGGSGNTIYF. The CDR3 DNA follows: TGTGCCAGCAGCTTCGACAGGGGGGGCTCTGGAAACACCATATATTTT.

The rearrangement uses TRBV6-5 and TRBJ1-2, with 7 bases identical to TRBD1. Germline CDR1 MNHEY, CDR2 SVGAGI. This CDR3 comprises 14 residues. V lost 2 bases and J lost 7; bases outside the gene matches: 7. The CDR3 DNA reads as TGTGCCAGCAGTTACCCCGGGCAGGGGGGTGGCTACACCTTC. It yields the protein CASSYPGQGGGYTF.

This chain connects TRBV24-1 to TRBJ2-7; 8 bases align to TRBD1. The CDR3 runs to 14 residues. V shed 9 bases and J 4 bases; nucleotides not matched to a gene: 10. Germline lookup yields CDR1 KGHDR and CDR2 SFDVKD. This CDR3 is CATLGQGSVYEQYF. CDR3 DNA sequence: TGTGCCACCCTCGGACAGGGATCAGTTTACGAGCAGTACTTC.

This chain uses TRBV12-5 with TRBJ2-7; D is ambiguous. CDR3 length: 16 amino acids. Deletions cut 0 bases from V and 5 bases from J, with 17 bases between. CDR1 is LGHNT, CDR2 FRNRAP, per germline. The CDR3 loop reads CASGLVIEVHPDEQYF. In nucleotides, the CDR3 is TGTGCTAGTGGTTTGGTAATTGAGGTGCACCCAGACGAGCAGTACTTC.

The V gene is TRBV9, the J gene TRBJ1-2, with TRBD1 matching over 12 bases. J was trimmed by 7 bases and V by 5 bases; bases with no gene match: 3. CDR3 length: 13 amino acids. The germline V gene has CDR1 SGDLS and CDR2 YYNGEE. DNA of the CDR3: TGTGCCAGCAGGGGACAGGGGGCCGGTGGCTACACCTTC. Amino acid sequence: CASRGQGAGGYTF.

The V and J genes are TRBV7-9 and TRBJ2-7, with D perhaps TRBD2 (6 bases). This CDR3 has 14 residues. Germline lookup yields CDR1 SEHNR and CDR2 FQNEAQ (reference sequence). The V end lost 5 bases, the J end lost 2 bases, and 13 bases lay between the germline ends. The CDR3 reads CASSPPGAPYEQYF. The CDR3, as DNA: TGTGCCAGCAGCCCCCCGGGAGCTCCCTACGAGCAGTACTTC.

The rearrangement uses TRBV5-1 and TRBJ1-2; the D is unclear. V was clipped by 1 base and J by 8 bases, with 12 bases between them. Germline-derived CDR1 and CDR2 are SGHRS and YFSETQ. The CDR3 has 13 residues. The CDR3 loop is CASSLMVGRGYTF. The CDR3 DNA reads TGCGCCAGCAGCTTGATGGTAGGGCGCGGCTACACCTTC.

This clone was found a few times. The chain is built from TRBV2 and TRBJ1-3; D is unclear. Germline CDR1 reads SNHLY; CDR2 reads FYNNEI. V lost 4 bases and J 0 bases, leaving 7 bases between the germline ends. CDR3 size: 14 residues. DNA for the CDR3: TGTGCCAGCAGTGCCGGTACCTCTGGAAACACCATATATTTT. The encoded protein is CASSAGTSGNTIYF.

This clone was seen a handful of times. The chain carries TRBV12-3 or TRBV12-4 and TRBJ2-2; no firm D call. The V end lost 4 bases, the J end lost 5 bases, and 8 bases lay between the germline ends. This CDR3 contains 13 residues. Here the CDR3 DNA reads TGTGCCAGCAGTTCCTTCAGAACCGGGGAGCTGTTTTTT. This gives the protein CASSSFRTGELFF.

The V call is TRBV9, the J call TRBJ2-7; 9 nucleotides match TRBD1. The CDR3 loop spans 15 amino acids. The germline CDR1 and CDR2 sequences are SGDLS and YYNGEE. V gave up 4 bases and J gave up 4 bases; unmatched junction bases: 9. CDR3 region: CASSLDGQGTYEQYF. The CDR3 DNA reads TGTGCCAGCAGCTTAGACGGACAGGGGACTTACGAGCAGTACTTC.

The rearrangement joins TRBV2 to TRBJ2-3, with 10 bases that match TRBD2. CDR3 size: 15 residues. Looked up from germline, CDR1 is SNHLY and CDR2 is FYNNEI. V lost 4 bases, J lost 4 bases, and 5 bases stayed unmatched. The CDR3 protein is CASSVRSGGADTQYF. The CDR3 nucleotides are TGTGCCAGCAGTGTGAGGAGCGGGGGGGCAGATACGCAGTATTTT.

The chain has TRBV13 and TRBJ2-3; tentative D call: TRBD2 (7 bases). CDR3 length equals 14 residues. Germline-derived CDR1 and CDR2 are PRHDT and FYEKMQ (reference sequence). V lost 7 bases and J lost 4, with 15 bases in between. CDR3 nucleotides: TGTGCCAGCACCCTAAGGGGGGGGGCAGATACGCAGTATTTT. Its translation: CASTLRGGADTQYF.

The genes are TRBV7-9 and TRBJ1-1; the D gene is possibly TRBD1 (6 bases). Germline V gives CDR1 SEHNR, CDR2 FQNEAQ (reference sequence). V lost 3 bases and J 7 bases, leaving 12 bases between the germline ends. CDR3 length equals 13 residues. The CDR3 spells CASSFRGQGEAFF. The DNA of the CDR3 is TGTGCCAGCAGCTTCAGGGGCCAGGGTGAAGCTTTCTTT.

This clone was seen once. CDR3 nucleotides: TGTGCCAGCACTTACAGGGGTGATATCGATAATTCACCCCTCCACTTT. Translation: CASTYRGDIDNSPLHF. V usage is TRBV27 and J usage is TRBJ1-6; 7 bases map to TRBD1. The V and J ends lost 7 bases and 5 bases, in that order; junction bases with no gene match: 11. CDR1 is MNHEY and CDR2 is SMNVEV in the germline V gene (reference sequence). The CDR3 totals 16 residues.

This chain connects TRBV10-2 to TRBJ2-7; 14 positions match TRBD2. J lost 6 bases, V lost 10 bases, and 11 bases had no gene match. The germline V gene has CDR1 WSHSY and CDR2 SAAADI. The CDR3 runs 15 residues. CDR3 sequence reads: CATSLPTSGGGEQYF. The CDR3 coding sequence is TGCGCCACGAGTCTCCCGACTAGCGGGGGGGGCGAGCAGTACTTC.

The chain couples TRBV19 to TRBJ2-3; TRBD1 or TRBD2 may be the D gene (5 bases each). V was clipped by 5 bases and J by 2 bases, with 11 bases between them. The CDR3 runs 14 residues. Looked up from germline, CDR1 is LNHDA and CDR2 is SQIVND (reference sequence). The CDR3 bases are TGTGCCAGTAGTCGGGGACCCAACACAGATACGCAGTATTTT. It translates to CASSRGPNTDTQYF.

V usage is TRBV6-5 and J usage is TRBJ1-2, with 9 bases lining up with TRBD1. Germline loops: CDR1 MNHEY, CDR2 SVGAGI. The CDR3 is 14 residues long. V lost 2 bases, J lost 6 bases, and 4 bases stayed unmatched. The CDR3 sequence is CASSYPGQGDGYTF. DNA for the CDR3: TGTGCCAGCAGTTACCCGGGACAGGGAGATGGCTACACCTTC.

In its sample, this clone was seen once. The rearrangement uses TRBV10-3 and TRBJ2-1; D unresolved. The CDR3 length is 11 residues. V gave up 6 bases and J gave up 7 bases, with 7 bases separating them. Germline assignment: CDR1 ENHRY and CDR2 SYGVKD. CDR3 DNA sequence: TGTGCCATCAGCCTTTCTAATGAGCAGTTCTTC. It specifies CAISLSNEQFF.